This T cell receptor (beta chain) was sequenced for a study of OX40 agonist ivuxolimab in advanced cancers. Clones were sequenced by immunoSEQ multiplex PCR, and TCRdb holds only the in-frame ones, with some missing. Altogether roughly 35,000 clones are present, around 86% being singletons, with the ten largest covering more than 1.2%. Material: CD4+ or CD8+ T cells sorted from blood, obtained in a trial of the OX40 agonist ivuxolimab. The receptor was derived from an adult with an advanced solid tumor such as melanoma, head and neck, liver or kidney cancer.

CDR3 sequence: CASRRESNQPQHF. Here the CDR3 DNA reads TGTGCCAGCAGACGGGAGTCCAATCAGCCCCAGCATTTT. The gene calls are TRBV6-1 and TRBJ1-5; D call uncertain. The germline V gene has CDR1 MNHNS and CDR2 SASEGT. The CDR3 runs to 13 residues. Trimming removed 6 bases at V and 3 bases at J, with 9 bases between.